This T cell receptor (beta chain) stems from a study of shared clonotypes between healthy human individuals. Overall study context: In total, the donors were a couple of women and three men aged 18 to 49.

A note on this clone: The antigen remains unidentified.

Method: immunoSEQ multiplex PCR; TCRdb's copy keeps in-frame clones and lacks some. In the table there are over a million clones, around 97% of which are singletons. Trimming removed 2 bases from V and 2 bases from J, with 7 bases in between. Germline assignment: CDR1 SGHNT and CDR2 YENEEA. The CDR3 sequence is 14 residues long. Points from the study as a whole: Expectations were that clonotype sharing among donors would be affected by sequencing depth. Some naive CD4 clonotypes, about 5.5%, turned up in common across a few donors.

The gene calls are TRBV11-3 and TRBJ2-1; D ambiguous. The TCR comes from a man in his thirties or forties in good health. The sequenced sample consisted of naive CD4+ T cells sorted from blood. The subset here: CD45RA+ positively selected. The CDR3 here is CASSLRYPYNEQFF. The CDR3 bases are TGTGCCAGCAGCTTAAGGTATCCCTACAATGAGCAGTTCTTC.